One TCR beta chain is described in this entry. Its antigen remains unknown. V dropped 1 base and J dropped 7; count of bases not matched to a gene: 11. The CDR3 length is 16 residues. CDR1 MGHRA and CDR2 YSYEKL come from the germline V gene. This sample was included in a study of shared clonotypes between healthy human individuals. About the study: The cohort had a couple of women and three men, ages 18 to 49. Study-level results: Around 5% of naive CD4 clonotypes were shared across a few donors.

Naive CD8 cells, CD45RO-negative and positively selected for CCR7, excluded terminally differentiated effector memory CD45RA+ cells. The assay used deep level. Sequencing was performed with immunoSEQ multiplex PCR; in TCRdb, only in-frame clones are kept and a portion is missing. Of around 600,000 clones listed, 85% to 95% are singletons. This sequence joins TRBV4-1 and TRBJ2-7; the match to TRBD2 covers 9 bases. This clonotype was sampled from a woman aged 25 to 39 in good health. Material: naive CD8+ T cells sorted from blood. This CDR3 reads CASSQASTSGLEEQYF. In DNA, the CDR3 is TGCGCCAGCAGCCAAGCCAGCACTAGCGGGTTGGAAGAGCAGTACTTC.